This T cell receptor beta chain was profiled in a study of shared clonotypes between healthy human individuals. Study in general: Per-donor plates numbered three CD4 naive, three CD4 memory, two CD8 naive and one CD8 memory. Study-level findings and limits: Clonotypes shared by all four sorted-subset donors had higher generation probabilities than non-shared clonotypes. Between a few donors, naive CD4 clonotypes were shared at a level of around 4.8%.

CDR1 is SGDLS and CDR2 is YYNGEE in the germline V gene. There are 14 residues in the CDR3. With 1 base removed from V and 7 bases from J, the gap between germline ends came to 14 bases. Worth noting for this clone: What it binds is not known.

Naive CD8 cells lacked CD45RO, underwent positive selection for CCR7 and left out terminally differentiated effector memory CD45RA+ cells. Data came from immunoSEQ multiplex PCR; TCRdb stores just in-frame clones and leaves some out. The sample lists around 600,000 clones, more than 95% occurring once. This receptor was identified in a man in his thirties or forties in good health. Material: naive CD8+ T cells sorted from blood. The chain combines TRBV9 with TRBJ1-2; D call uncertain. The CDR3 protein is CASSVLGGSTGYTF. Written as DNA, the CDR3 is TGTGCCAGCAGCGTATTGGGCGGATCCACTGGCTACACCTTC.